This TCR beta chain was found in a study of blood T cell repertoires in COVID-19. Overall study: Spain, Italy and the United States supplied samples that represented acute and convalescent COVID-19. The cDNA or gDNA used as material had been derived from T cells, B-cell-depleted T cells, or PBMCs.

In the original workflow: By means of reference gene primer amplification, nucleated cell counts were estimated. TCRdb's table, derived via immunoSEQ multiplex PCR, lists solely in-frame clones and lacks some. The V and J calls and clone size come from that table; D and trimming were worked out from the DNA. The sample yields hundreds of thousands of clones, about 90% seen once. The ends lost 2 bases at V and 6 bases at J; junction bases unmatched: 3. Germline values: CDR1 SGHAT, CDR2 FQNNGV. This CDR3 has 16 amino acids. The sequence was collected from a woman aged 25-40 years who had recovered from COVID-19. J is TRBJ2-1 and V is TRBV11-2, with 14 bases identical to TRBD2. The material sequenced was peripheral blood. The CDR3 loop reads CASSLWGLAGVNEQFF. The CDR3 nucleotides read TGTGCCAGCAGCTTATGGGGACTAGCGGGGGTCAATGAGCAGTTCTTC.